Listed here are 23 T cell receptor beta chains from one sample, sequenced in a study of T cell repertoires in ileal Crohn's disease. Only in-frame clones appear in the TCRdb table, and some are missing; sequencing was by immunoSEQ multiplex PCR. The sample records 6,000 to 8,000 clones, approximately 79% being singletons. Sequencing was carried out using ileal tissue. Every receptor here comes from an adult with Crohn's disease.

The sample holds one count of this clone. J is TRBJ2-7 and V is TRBV2, with 10 bases fitting TRBD1. The CDR3 length is 12 residues. Germline CDR1 reads SNHLY; CDR2 reads FYNNEI. The junction had 5 bases not matched to a gene; V was cut back by 8 bases and J by 7 bases. CDR3 amino acids: CASGTGVGEQYF. The CDR3 DNA sequence: TGTGCCAGCGGGACAGGGGTAGGTGAGCAGTACTTC.

This clone was seen only once. This rearrangement joins TRBV7-2 to TRBJ2-2; 10 bases fit TRBD2. Losses at the gene ends were 5 bases for V and 3 bases for J; bases not matched to a gene: 9. This CDR3 has 17 amino acids. Germline assignment: CDR1 SGHTA and CDR2 FQGNSA. This CDR3 reads CASSPRSGLAYTGELFF. DNA of the CDR3: TGTGCCAGCAGCCCTCGGTCGGGACTAGCGTACACCGGGGAGCTGTTTTTT.

The chain employs TRBV27 and TRBJ2-2; D may be TRBD1 (5 bases). V shed 2 bases and J shed 2 bases, with 12 bases lying between them. This CDR3 is 16 amino acids long. Germline V gives CDR1 MNHEY, CDR2 SMNVEV (reference sequence). CDR3 in amino acids: CASSLLPQGNTGELFF. DNA of the CDR3: TGTGCCAGCAGTTTACTTCCTCAGGGAAACACCGGGGAGCTGTTTTTT.

The chain links TRBV15 to TRBJ1-5; D perhaps matches TRBD1 (5 bases). CDR3 length: 15 residues. Trimming left V 0 bases short and J 1 base short, with 7 bases between. Germline V gene data show CDR1 as LNHNV and CDR2 as YYDKDF (reference sequence). CDR3 sequence reads: CATSRDRVSNQPQHF. In DNA, the CDR3 is TGTGCCACCAGCAGAGACAGGGTAAGCAATCAGCCCCAGCATTTT.

This clone was observed once. The V gene is TRBV7-2, the J gene TRBJ2-7; 7 nucleotides align to TRBD1. The germline V gene encodes CDR1 SGHTA and CDR2 FQGNSA. Trimming cost V 2 bases and J 2 bases; bases outside gene matches: 3. The CDR3 has 14 amino acids. DNA of the CDR3: TGTGCCAGCAGCTTATTAGGGGGCGCCTACGAGCAGTACTTC. Protein product: CASSLLGGAYEQYF.

The chain employs TRBV5-8 and TRBJ1-1; D may be TRBD1 (5 bases). The V gene's germline CDR1 is SGHTS and CDR2 YDEGEE. V lost 4 bases to trimming and J lost 0 bases, with 16 bases between them. This CDR3 is built from 16 residues. Here the CDR3 reads CASSPRGRGMNTEAFF. The CDR3, as DNA: TGTGCCAGCAGCCCGCGGGGGAGGGGCATGAACACTGAAGCTTTCTTT.

J is TRBJ1-4 and V is TRBV2; D ambiguous. The germline V gene encodes CDR1 SNHLY and CDR2 FYNNEI. V lost 6 bases to trimming and J lost 0 bases, with 14 bases between them. The CDR3 is made up of 16 amino acids. DNA for the CDR3: TGTGCCAGCAGGACAAGAGAAGGCGCAACTAATGAAAAACTGTTTTTT. Its translation: CASRTREGATNEKLFF.

The chain has TRBV27 and TRBJ2-7; weak D call: TRBD1 (6 bases). Trimming shortened V by 7 bases and J by 3 bases, and 13 bases separated the two germline ends. The CDR3 has 13 amino acids. Germline V gives CDR1 MNHEY, CDR2 SMNVEV (reference sequence). The CDR3 DNA reads TGTGCCAGCAAAGGGGACATAGGCTACGAGCAGTACTTC. Its translation: CASKGDIGYEQYF.

As to this clone: In the same sample, other DNA sequences code for this CDR3. This chain links TRBV4-2 with TRBJ2-3; possibly TRBD2 for D (6 bases). In germline, CDR1 is LGHNA, CDR2 YNFKEQ. V dropped 3 bases and J dropped 1 base, with 14 bases sitting between them. This CDR3 spans 16 amino acids. Here the CDR3 reads CASSQEGPPRTDTQYF. As DNA, the CDR3 is TGTGCCAGCAGCCAGGAGGGCCCTCCCCGCACAGATACGCAGTATTTT.

CDR3 DNA: TGTGCCAGCAGCGCCCAGGATATTGGCTACGAGCAGTACTTC. The encoded protein is CASSAQDIGYEQYF. This chain links TRBV7-9 with TRBJ2-7; the D is unclear. The CDR3 has 14 residues. The ends were cut back, 5 bases at V and 3 bases at J, with 14 bases in the middle. CDR1 and CDR2 (germline): SEHNR, FQNEAQ (reference sequence). Using reference TRBV7-9 and TRBJ2-7 for the parts outside the CDR3, the full variable domain is DTGVSQNPRHKITKRGQNVTFRCDPISEHNRLYWYRQTLGQGPEFLTYFQNEAQLEKSRLLSDRFSAERPKGSFSTLEIQRTEQGDSAMYLCASSAQDIGYEQYFGPGTRLTVT.

The gene calls are TRBV29-1 and TRBJ2-5, with TRBD1 matching over 7 bases. Looked up from germline, CDR1 is SQVTM and CDR2 is ANQGSEA. V lost 3 bases, J lost 2 bases, and 0 bases stayed unmatched. The CDR3 has 12 amino acids. CDR3: CSVDRGQETQYF. CDR3 DNA sequence: TGCAGCGTTGACAGGGGGCAAGAGACCCAGTACTTC. Full variable domain (rest looked up from reference TRBV29-1 and TRBJ2-5): SAVISQKPSRDICQRGTSLTIQCQVDSQVTMMFWYRQQPGQSLTLIATANQGSEATYESGFVIDKFPISRPNLTFSTLTVSNMSPEDSSIYLCSVDRGQETQYFGPGTRLLVL.

CDR3 loop: CSVEGLAGGWETQYF. As DNA, the CDR3 is TGCAGCGTTGAAGGGCTAGCGGGAGGATGGGAGACCCAGTACTTC. This chain connects TRBV29-1 to TRBJ2-5; 11 bases agree with TRBD2. After removal of 1 base from V and 5 bases from J, the junction contained 6 bases not matched to a gene. This CDR3 is 15 amino acids long. Germline loops: CDR1 SQVTM, CDR2 ANQGSEA.

J is TRBJ2-3 and V is TRBV9; 7 bases are a match to TRBD2. This CDR3 has 16 residues. V lost 0 bases to trimming and J lost 5 bases; unmatched junction nucleotides: 9. Germline V gene lookup returns CDR1 SGDLS and CDR2 YYNGEE. As DNA, the CDR3 is TGTGCCAGCAGCGTAGGATTTGGGGGAGGGCGAGATACGCAGTATTTT. It encodes CASSVGFGGGRDTQYF.

The V call is TRBV7-3, the J call TRBJ2-7, with 8 bases that match TRBD1. V lost 4 bases and J lost 3; bases outside the gene matches: 5. This CDR3 comprises 14 residues. Germline-derived CDR1 and CDR2 are SGHTA and FQGTGA. The CDR3 sequence: CASSSAGGYYEQYF. The CDR3 DNA reads as TGTGCCAGCAGCTCCGCAGGGGGCTACTACGAGCAGTACTTC.

The rearrangement links TRBV2 to TRBJ2-6, with no clear D. CDR3 length equals 14 residues. With 9 bases removed from V and 2 bases from J, the gap between germline ends came to 11 bases. Germline V gives CDR1 SNHLY, CDR2 FYNNEI. The CDR3 here is CAREIRAGANVLTF. CDR3 sequence (DNA): TGTGCCAGAGAGATCCGGGCTGGGGCCAACGTCCTGACTTTC.

This chain uses TRBV19 with TRBJ1-1; D unresolved. V lost 3 bases and J lost 4, with 9 bases in between. The length of the CDR3 is 13 residues. CDR1 is LNHDA, CDR2 SQIVND, per germline (reference sequence). The CDR3 loop reads CASSIVVGTEAFF. CDR3 nucleotide sequence: TGTGCCAGTAGTATTGTCGTCGGCACTGAAGCTTTCTTT.

V usage is TRBV6-1 and J usage is TRBJ2-1; 7 bases fit TRBD1. Unmatched junction bases numbered 6, after V lost 7 bases and J lost 6 bases. The germline CDR1 and CDR2 sequences are MNHNS and SASEGT. This CDR3 region has 13 residues. This chain's CDR3 is CASIIQGTNEQFF. The CDR3 DNA reads TGTGCCAGCATAATACAGGGGACCAATGAGCAGTTCTTC.

This clone was found once. The chain employs TRBV28 and TRBJ1-2; possibly TRBD1 for D (6 bases). The CDR3 is 15 amino acids. Trimming shortened V by 2 bases and J by 2 bases, and 12 bases separated the two germline ends. From germline, CDR1 is MDHEN and CDR2 SYDVKM. Written as DNA, the CDR3 is TGTGCCAGCAGTTTAACCCGGCAGGGGAACTATGGCTACACCTTC. Translation: CASSLTRQGNYGYTF.

The CDR3 reads CSVEWGGNTIYF. DNA for the CDR3: TGCAGCGTTGAATGGGGGGGGAACACCATATATTTT. This chain links TRBV29-1 with TRBJ1-3; possibly TRBD1 for D (5 bases). Germline lookup yields CDR1 SQVTM and CDR2 ANQGSEA. The CDR3 length is 12 residues. V was shortened by 2 bases and J by 7 bases, with 9 bases between the two germline ends.

This chain uses TRBV7-2 with TRBJ2-5, with D perhaps matching TRBD2 (6 bases). The ends were cut back, 9 bases at V and 5 bases at J, with 13 bases in the middle. The CDR3 runs to 12 residues. In germline, CDR1 is SGHTA, CDR2 FQGNSA. CDR3: CASKRERETQYF. Here the CDR3 DNA reads TGTGCCAGTAAACGGGAGCGGGAGACCCAGTACTTC.

V gene TRBV7-2 combines with J gene TRBJ2-7; 7 bases are a match to TRBD1. This CDR3 comprises 14 residues. Germline loops: CDR1 SGHTA, CDR2 FQGNSA. V gave up 4 bases and J gave up 3 bases; unmatched junction bases: 6. The DNA for the CDR3 is TGTGCCAGCAGCTCCTGGGACAGACGCTACGAGCAGTACTTC. Amino acids: CASSSWDRRYEQYF.

The CDR3 nucleotides read TGTGCCAGCAGTTTTAGCGTGAGCTCCTACAATGAGCAGTTCTTC. Its protein is CASSFSVSSYNEQFF. The chain joins TRBV6-5 to TRBJ2-1; D might be TRBD2 (5 bases). This CDR3 spans 15 amino acids. V was cut by 4 bases and J by 0 bases, with 10 bases left in between. Germline CDR1 and CDR2: MNHEY and SVGAGI.

The V gene is TRBV7-9, the J gene TRBJ2-2; 12 positions match TRBD1. Germline loops: CDR1 SEHNR, CDR2 FQNEAQ (reference sequence). The V segment lost 4 bases and the J segment 7 bases; nucleotides outside the gene matches: 4. The CDR3 is 15 residues long. The CDR3 is CASSSGQGADGELFF. The CDR3 DNA reads TGTGCCAGCAGCTCGGGACAGGGGGCGGACGGGGAGCTGTTTTTT.